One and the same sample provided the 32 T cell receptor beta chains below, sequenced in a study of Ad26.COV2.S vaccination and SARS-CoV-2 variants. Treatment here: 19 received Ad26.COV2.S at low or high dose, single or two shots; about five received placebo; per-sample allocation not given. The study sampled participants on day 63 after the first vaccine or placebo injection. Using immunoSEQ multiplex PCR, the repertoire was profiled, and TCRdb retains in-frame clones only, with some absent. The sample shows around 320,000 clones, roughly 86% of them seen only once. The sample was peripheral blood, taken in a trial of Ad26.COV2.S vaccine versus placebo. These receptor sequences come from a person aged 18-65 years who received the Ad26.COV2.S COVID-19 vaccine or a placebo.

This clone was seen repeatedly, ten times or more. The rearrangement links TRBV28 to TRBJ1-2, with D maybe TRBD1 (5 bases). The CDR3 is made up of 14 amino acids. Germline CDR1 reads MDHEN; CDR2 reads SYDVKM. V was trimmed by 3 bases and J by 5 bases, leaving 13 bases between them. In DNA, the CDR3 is TGTGCCAGCAGTTTGCCGGGGGTCAAATATGGCTACACCTTC. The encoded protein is CASSLPGVKYGYTF.

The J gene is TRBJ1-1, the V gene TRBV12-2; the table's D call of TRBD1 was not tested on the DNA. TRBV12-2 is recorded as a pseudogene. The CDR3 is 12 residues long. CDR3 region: CASRPDNIKAFF. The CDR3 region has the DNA TGTGCAAGTCGTCCCGACAATATCAAAGCTTTCTTT.

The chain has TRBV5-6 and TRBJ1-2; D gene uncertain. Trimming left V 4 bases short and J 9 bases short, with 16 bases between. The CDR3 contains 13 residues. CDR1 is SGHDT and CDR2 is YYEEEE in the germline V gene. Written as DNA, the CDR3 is TGTGCCAGCAGCCGGACGGCGGAATTCAGCTACACCTTC. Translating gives CASSRTAEFSYTF.

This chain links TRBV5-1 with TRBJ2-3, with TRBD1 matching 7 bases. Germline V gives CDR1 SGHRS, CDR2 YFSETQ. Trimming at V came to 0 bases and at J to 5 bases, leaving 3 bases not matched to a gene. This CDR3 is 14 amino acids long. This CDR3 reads CASSLGQGGDTQYF. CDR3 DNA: TGCGCCAGCAGCTTGGGACAGGGTGGAGATACGCAGTATTTT.

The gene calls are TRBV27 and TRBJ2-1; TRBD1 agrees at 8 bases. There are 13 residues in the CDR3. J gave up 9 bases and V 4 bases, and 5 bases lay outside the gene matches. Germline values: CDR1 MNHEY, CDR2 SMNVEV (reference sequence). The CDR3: CASSSQQGGEQFF. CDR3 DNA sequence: TGTGCCAGCAGTTCACAACAGGGGGGTGAGCAGTTCTTC.

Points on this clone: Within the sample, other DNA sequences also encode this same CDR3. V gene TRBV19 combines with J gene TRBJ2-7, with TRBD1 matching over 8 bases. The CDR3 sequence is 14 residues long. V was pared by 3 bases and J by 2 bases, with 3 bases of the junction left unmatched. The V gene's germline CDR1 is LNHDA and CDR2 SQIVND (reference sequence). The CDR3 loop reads CASSIGTGTYEQYF. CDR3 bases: TGTGCCAGTAGTATCGGGACAGGCACCTACGAGCAGTACTTC.

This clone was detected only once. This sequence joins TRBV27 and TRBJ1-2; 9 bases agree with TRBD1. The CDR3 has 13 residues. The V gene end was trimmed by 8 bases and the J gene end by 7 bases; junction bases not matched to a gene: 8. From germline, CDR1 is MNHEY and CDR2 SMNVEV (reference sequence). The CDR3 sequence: CASGRQGGGGYTF. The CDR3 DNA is TGTGCCAGCGGCAGACAGGGGGGTGGTGGCTACACCTTC.

The CDR3 is CASSLGAGGETQYF. CDR3 in DNA: TGTGCCAGCAGCTTGGGAGCGGGGGGAGAGACCCAGTACTTC. The rearrangement links TRBV5-5 to TRBJ2-5, with 9 nucleotides matching TRBD2. The germline V gene encodes CDR1 SGHKS and CDR2 YYEKEE (reference sequence). The CDR3 has 14 amino acids. V trimming: 0 bases; J trimming: 4 bases; junction bases outside the gene matches: 1. The entire variable domain, with the rest obtained from reference TRBV5-5 and TRBJ2-5, is as follows: DAGVTQSPTHLIKTRGQQVTLRCSPISGHKSVSWYQQVLGQGPQFIFQYYEKEERGRGNFPDRFSARQFPNYSSELNVNALLLGDSALYLCASSLGAGGETQYFGPGTRLLVL.

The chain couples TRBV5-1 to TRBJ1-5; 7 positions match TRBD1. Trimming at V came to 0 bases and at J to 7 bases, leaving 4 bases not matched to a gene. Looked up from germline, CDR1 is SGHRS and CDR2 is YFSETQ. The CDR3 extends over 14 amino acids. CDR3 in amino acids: CASSLVTGSQPQHF. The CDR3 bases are TGCGCCAGCAGCTTGGTGACAGGGAGCCAGCCCCAGCATTTT.

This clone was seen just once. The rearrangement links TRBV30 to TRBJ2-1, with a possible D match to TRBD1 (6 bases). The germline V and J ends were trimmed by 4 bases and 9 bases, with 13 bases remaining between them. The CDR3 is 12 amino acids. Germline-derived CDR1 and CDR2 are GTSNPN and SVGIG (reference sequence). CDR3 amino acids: CAWIPNRVEQFF. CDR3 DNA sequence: TGTGCCTGGATCCCGAACAGGGTTGAGCAGTTCTTC.

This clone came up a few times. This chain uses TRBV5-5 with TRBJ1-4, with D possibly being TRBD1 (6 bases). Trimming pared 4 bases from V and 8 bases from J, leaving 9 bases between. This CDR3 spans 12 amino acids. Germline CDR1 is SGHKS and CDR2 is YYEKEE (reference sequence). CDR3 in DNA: TGTGCCAGCAGCACAAGGGGGGAAAAACTGTTTTTT. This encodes CASSTRGEKLFF.

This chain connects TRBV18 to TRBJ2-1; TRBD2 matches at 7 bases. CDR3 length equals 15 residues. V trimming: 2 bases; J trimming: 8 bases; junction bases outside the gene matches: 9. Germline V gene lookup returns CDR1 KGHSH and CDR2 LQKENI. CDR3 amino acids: CASSPAVAGADEQFF. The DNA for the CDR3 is TGTGCCAGCTCACCAGCGGTAGCGGGCGCCGATGAGCAGTTCTTC.

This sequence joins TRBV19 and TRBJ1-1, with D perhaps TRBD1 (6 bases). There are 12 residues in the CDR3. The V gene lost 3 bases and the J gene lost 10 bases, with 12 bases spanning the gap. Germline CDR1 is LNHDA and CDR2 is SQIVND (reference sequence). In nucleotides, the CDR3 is TGTGCCAGTAGTATGCAGGGGTTGGGAGCTTTCTTT. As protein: CASSMQGLGAFF.

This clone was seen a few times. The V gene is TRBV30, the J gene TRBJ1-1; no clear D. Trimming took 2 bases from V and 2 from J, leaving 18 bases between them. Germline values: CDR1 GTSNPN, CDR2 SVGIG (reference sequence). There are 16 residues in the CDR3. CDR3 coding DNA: TGTGCCTGGAGTTTTTCACCGTGGACCGGAAACACTGAAGCTTTCTTT. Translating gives CAWSFSPWTGNTEAFF.

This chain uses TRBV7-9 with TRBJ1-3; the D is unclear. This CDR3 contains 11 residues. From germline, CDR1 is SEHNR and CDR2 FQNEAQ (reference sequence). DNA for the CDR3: TGTGCACTGAGGTCCGGAAACACCATATATTTT. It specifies CALRSGNTIYF.

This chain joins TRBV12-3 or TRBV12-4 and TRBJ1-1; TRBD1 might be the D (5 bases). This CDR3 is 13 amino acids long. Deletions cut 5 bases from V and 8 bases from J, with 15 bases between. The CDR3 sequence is CASSLLSTVEAFF. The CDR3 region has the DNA TGTGCCAGCAGTCTTCTGTCGACAGTCGAAGCTTTCTTT.

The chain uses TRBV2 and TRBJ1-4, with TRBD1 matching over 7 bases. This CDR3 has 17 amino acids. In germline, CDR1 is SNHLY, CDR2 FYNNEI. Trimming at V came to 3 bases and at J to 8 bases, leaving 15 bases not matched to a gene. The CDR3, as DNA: TGTGCCAGCAGTGAGGGAAGACAGGGCTCTAGGGGGGAAAAACTGTTTTTT. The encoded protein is CASSEGRQGSRGEKLFF.

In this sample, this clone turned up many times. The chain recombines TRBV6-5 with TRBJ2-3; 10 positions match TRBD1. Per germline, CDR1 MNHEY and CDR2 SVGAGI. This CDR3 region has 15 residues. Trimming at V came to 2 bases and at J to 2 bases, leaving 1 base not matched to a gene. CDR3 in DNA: TGTGCCAGCAGTTACGGGACAGGGGCCACAGATACGCAGTATTTT. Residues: CASSYGTGATDTQYF.

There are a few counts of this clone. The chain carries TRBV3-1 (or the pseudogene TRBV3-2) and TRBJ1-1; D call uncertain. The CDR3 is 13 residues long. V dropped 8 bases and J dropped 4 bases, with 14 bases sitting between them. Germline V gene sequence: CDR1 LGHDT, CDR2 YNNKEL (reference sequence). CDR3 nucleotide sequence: TGTGCCAGCCGCGGGGTTGGCGGCACTGAAGCTTTCTTT. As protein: CASRGVGGTEAFF.

The CDR3 loop reads CASSPGPGDGYTF. CDR3 in DNA: TGTGCCAGCTCCCCGGGGCCGGGGGATGGCTACACCTTC. The genes are TRBV18 and TRBJ1-2; D possibly corresponds to TRBD1 (5 bases). In germline, CDR1 is KGHSH, CDR2 LQKENI. The CDR3 loop spans 13 amino acids. V was trimmed by 6 bases and J by 6 bases, leaving 14 bases between them.

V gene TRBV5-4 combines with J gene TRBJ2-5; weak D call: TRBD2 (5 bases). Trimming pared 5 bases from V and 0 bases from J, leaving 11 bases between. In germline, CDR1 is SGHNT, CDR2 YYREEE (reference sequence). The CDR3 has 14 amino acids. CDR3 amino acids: CASRLDLDQETQYF. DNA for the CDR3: TGTGCCAGCAGGCTGGACTTGGACCAAGAGACCCAGTACTTC.

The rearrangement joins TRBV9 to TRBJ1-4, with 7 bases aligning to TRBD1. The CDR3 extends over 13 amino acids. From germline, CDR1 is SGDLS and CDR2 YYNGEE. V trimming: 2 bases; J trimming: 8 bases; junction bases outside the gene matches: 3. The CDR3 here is CASSVGQKEKLFF. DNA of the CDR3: TGTGCCAGCAGCGTGGGACAGAAGGAAAAACTGTTTTTT.

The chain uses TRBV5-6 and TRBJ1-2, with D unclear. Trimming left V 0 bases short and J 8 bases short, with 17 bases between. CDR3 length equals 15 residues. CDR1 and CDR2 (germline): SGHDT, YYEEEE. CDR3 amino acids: CASSLAGRQDGGYTF. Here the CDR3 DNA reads TGTGCCAGCAGCTTGGCCGGTAGGCAGGATGGCGGCTACACCTTC.

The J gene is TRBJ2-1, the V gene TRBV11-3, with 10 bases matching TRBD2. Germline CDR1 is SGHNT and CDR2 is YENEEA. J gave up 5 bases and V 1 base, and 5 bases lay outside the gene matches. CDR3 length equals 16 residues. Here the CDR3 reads CASSLGAGGPDNEQFF. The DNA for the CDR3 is TGTGCCAGCAGCTTAGGAGCGGGGGGGCCAGACAATGAGCAGTTCTTC.

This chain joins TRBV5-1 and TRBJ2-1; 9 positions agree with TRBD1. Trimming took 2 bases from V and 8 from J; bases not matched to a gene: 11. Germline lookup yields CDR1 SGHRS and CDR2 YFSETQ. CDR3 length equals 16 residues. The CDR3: CASSLVQGAPRDEQFF. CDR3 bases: TGCGCCAGCAGCTTAGTACAGGGGGCCCCTCGGGATGAGCAGTTCTTC.

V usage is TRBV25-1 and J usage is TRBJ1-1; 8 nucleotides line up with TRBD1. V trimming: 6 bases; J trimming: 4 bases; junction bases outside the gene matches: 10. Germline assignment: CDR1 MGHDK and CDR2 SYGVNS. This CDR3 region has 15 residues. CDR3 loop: CASRAAGGPATEAFF. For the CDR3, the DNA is TGTGCCAGCAGGGCCGCAGGGGGCCCGGCCACTGAAGCTTTCTTT.

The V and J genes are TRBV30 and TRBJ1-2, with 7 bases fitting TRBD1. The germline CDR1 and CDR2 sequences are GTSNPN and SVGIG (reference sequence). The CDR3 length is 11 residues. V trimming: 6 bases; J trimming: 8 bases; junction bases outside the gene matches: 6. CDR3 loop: CACLQGSGYTF. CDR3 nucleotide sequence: TGTGCCTGCTTACAGGGGAGCGGCTACACCTTC.

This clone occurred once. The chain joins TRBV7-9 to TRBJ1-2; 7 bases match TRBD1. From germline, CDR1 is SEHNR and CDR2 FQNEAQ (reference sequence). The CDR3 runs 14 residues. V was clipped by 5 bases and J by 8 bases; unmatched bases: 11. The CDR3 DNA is TGTGCCAGCAGCATACTCAGGGGGAAAAGGGGCTACACCTTC. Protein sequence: CASSILRGKRGYTF.

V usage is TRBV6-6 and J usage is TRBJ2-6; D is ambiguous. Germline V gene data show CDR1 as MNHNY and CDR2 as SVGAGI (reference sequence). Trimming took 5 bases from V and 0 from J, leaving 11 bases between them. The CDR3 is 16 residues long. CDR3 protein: CASSPPQDSGANVLTF. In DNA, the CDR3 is TGTGCCAGCAGTCCCCCCCAAGACTCTGGGGCCAACGTCCTGACTTTC.

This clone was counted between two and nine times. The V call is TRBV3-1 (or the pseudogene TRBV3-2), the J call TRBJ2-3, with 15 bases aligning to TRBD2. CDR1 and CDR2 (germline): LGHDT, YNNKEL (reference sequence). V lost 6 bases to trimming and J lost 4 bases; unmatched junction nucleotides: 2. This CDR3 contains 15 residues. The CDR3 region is CASRRTSGGADTQYF. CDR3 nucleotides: TGTGCCAGCAGACGGACTAGCGGGGGGGCAGATACGCAGTATTTT.

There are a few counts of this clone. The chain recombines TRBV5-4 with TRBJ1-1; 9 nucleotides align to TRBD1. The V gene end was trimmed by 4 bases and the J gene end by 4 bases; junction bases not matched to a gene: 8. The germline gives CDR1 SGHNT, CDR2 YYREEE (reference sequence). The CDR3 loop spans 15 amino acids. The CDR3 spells CASSNIGQGRTEAFF. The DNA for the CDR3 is TGTGCCAGCAGCAATATCGGACAGGGGCGCACTGAAGCTTTCTTT.

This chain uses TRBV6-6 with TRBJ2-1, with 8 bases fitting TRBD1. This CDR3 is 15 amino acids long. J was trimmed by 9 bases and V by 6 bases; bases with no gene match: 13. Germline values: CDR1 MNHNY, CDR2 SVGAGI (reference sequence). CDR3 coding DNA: TGTGCCAGCAGGACTCCGGGACAGGCCCCCGGTGAGCAGTTCTTC. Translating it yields CASRTPGQAPGEQFF.